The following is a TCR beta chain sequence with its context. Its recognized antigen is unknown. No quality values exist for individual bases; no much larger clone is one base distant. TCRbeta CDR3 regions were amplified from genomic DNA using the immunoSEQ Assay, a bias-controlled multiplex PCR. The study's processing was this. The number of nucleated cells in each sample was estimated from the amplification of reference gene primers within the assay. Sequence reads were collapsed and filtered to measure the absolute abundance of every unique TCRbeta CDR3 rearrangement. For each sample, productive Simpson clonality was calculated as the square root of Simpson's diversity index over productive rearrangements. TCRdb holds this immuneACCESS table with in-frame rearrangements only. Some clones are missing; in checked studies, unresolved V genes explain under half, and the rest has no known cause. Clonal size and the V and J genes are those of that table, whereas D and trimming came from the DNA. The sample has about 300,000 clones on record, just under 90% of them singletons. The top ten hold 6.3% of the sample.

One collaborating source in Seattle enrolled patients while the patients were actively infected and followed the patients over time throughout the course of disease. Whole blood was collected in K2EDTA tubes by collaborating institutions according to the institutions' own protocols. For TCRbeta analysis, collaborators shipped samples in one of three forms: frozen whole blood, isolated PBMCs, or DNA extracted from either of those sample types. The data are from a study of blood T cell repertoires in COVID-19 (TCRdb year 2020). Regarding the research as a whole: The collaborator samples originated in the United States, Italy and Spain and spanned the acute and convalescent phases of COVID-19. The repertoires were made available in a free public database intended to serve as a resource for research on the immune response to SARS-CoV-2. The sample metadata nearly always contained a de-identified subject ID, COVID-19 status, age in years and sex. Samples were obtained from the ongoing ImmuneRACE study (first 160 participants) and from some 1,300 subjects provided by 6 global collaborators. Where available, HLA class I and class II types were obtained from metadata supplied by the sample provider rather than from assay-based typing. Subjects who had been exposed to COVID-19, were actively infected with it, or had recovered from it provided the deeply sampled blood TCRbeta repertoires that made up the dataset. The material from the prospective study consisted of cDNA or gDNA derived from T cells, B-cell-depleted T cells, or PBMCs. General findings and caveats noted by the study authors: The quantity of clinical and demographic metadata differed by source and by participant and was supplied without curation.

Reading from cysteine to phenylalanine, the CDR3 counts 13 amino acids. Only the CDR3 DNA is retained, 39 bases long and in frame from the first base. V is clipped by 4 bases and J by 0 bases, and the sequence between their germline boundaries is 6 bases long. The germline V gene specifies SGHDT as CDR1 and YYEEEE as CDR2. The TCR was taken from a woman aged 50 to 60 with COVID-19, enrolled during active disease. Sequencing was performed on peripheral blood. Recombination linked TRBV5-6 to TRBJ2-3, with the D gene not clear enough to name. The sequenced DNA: TGTGCCAGCAGCCATCCAAGCACAGATACGCAGTATTTT. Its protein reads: CASSHPSTDTQYF. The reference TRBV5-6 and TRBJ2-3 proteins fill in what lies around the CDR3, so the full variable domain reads DAGVTQSPTHLIKTRGQQVTLRCSPKSGHDTVSWYQQALGQGPQFIFQYYEEEERQRGNFPDRFSGHQFPNYSSELNVNALLLGDSALYLCASSHPSTDTQYFGPGTRLTVL.